A selection of T cell receptor beta chains follows, all from one sample in a study of cytomegalovirus exposure and HLA in healthy donors. Libraries were prepared by immunoSEQ multiplex PCR; TCRdb keeps only in-frame clonotypes and omits some of them. The sample contains 150,000 to 200,000 clones, roughly 85% of which appear only once. Specimen: PBMCs. These receptor sequences come from a woman between 45 and 65 years old in good health and CMV-seropositive. The CDR3 runs from the conserved cysteine through the conserved F or W. The D gene is left open where the match is weak. Clone size appears in some rows only: once, few, many, or a class for an expanded clone.

d_gene	v_gene	j_gene	abundance	CDR3aa	CDR3nt
TRBD2	TRBV4-3	TRBJ2-1	NA	CASSLRDGGLGDNEQFF	TGCGCCAGCAGCCTACGAGATGGCGGACTAGGGGACAATGAGCAGTTCTTC
NA	TRBV19	TRBJ2-7	NA	CASSELAGPTYEQYF	TGTGCCAGTAGTGAGCTTGCGGGCCCGACCTACGAGCAGTACTTC
TRBD2	TRBV5-1	TRBJ2-1	NA	CASRASGGGEQFF	TGCGCCAGCAGGGCTAGCGGGGGAGGTGAGCAGTTCTTC
NA	TRBV28	TRBJ1-1	NA	CASSSTDGKVAEAFF	TGTGCCAGCAGTTCTACTGACGGGAAAGTAGCTGAAGCTTTCTTT
TRBD1	TRBV5-6	TRBJ1-4	few	CASSLRDSTTTNEKLFF	TGTGCCAGCAGCTTGAGGGACAGTACTACAACTAATGAAAAACTGTTTTTT
TRBD2	TRBV11-2	TRBJ2-4	NA	CASSPRLAGGPNIQYF	TGTGCCAGCAGCCCACGACTAGCGGGGGGGCCAAACATTCAGTACTTC
TRBD2	TRBV13	TRBJ2-1	NA	CASSSLAGGPQMSYNEQFF	TGTGCCAGCAGCTCCCTAGCGGGGGGCCCGCAGATGTCCTACAATGAGCAGTTCTTC
NA	TRBV6-5	TRBJ2-7	NA	CASSYSAGSVHEQYF	TGTGCCAGCAGTTACTCGGCAGGGTCGGTGCACGAGCAGTACTTC
NA	TRBV7-2	TRBJ2-7	NA	CASSPRAAYEQYF	TGTGCCAGCAGCCCCAGGGCGGCTTACGAGCAGTACTTC
NA	TRBV29-1	TRBJ1-2	few	CSVGTTVHYGYTF	TGCAGCGTTGGTACGACAGTCCACTATGGCTACACCTTC
NA	TRBV28	TRBJ2-7	NA	CASSLVGGGYEQYF	TGTGCCAGCAGTTTAGTGGGTGGGGGGTACGAGCAGTACTTC
TRBD1	TRBV18	TRBJ1-5	NA	CASSPSGTGVNQPQHF	TGTGCCAGCTCACCCTCTGGGACAGGAGTTAATCAGCCCCAGCATTTT
TRBD2	TRBV7-9	TRBJ2-1	NA	CASSSPSGNNEQFF	TGTGCCAGCAGCTCCCCTAGCGGGAACAATGAGCAGTTCTTC
NA	TRBV15	TRBJ2-5	NA	CATSRDLGAETQYF	TGTGCCACCAGCAGAGATCTAGGGGCGGAGACCCAGTACTTC
NA	TRBV19	TRBJ1-1	NA	CASKKIDSMNTEAFF	TGTGCCAGCAAGAAGATCGACAGCATGAACACTGAAGCTTTCTTT
NA	TRBV4-1	TRBJ2-3	NA	CASSQDHFSGSTDTQYF	TGCGCCAGCAGCCAAGATCATTTTAGCGGTAGCACAGATACGCAGTATTTT
TRBD1	TRBV10-3	TRBJ1-5	NA	CAIRDRDNQPQHF	TGTGCCATCAGGGACAGGGACAATCAGCCCCAGCATTTT
TRBD1	TRBV7-2	TRBJ2-1	NA	CASSPRTGHNEQFF	TGTGCCAGCAGCCCCCGGACAGGGCACAATGAGCAGTTCTTC
NA	TRBV12-5	TRBJ2-7	NA	CASGLVYQGSGFYEQYF	TGTGCTAGTGGTTTGGTTTACCAAGGCAGCGGTTTTTACGAGCAGTACTTC
NA	TRBV10-2	TRBJ1-1	NA	CASGYGTEAFF	TGCGCCAGCGGGTACGGGACTGAAGCTTTCTTT
TRBD1	TRBV12-5	TRBJ2-7	few	CASGMSGTVAYEQYF	TGTGCTAGTGGAATGTCCGGGACAGTCGCCTACGAGCAGTACTTC